These 29 T cell receptor beta chains were all obtained from the same sample, sequenced in a study of molecular identifiers for immune sequencing clone quantification. MiXCR was run by TCRdb on the PCR reads, yielding one entry per CDR3 protein. This sample yields some 580,000 distinct CDR3 sequences, of which 25% are seen a single time; around 0.78% belongs to the top ten. Sequencing used naive CD8+ T cells from blood, with Jurkat cell RNA spiked in. Subset noted: FACS-sorted CD8+CD4-CCR7+CD45RA+ naive T cells. The receptors come from a human donor in good health. Some libraries in this study had Jurkat cell RNA spiked in.

At least ten counts were recorded for this clonotype. The rearrangement links TRBV4-1 to TRBJ1-2, with 7 bases lining up with TRBD1. Germline V gene sequence: CDR1 MGHRA, CDR2 YSYEKL. The CDR3 has 16 residues. V lost 0 bases to trimming and J lost 3 bases; unmatched junction nucleotides: 7. CDR3 sequence: CASSQDLGTGDYGYTF. In nucleotides, the CDR3 is TGCGCCAGCAGCCAAGATCTTGGCACAGGGGACTATGGCTACACCTTC.

Note on this clonotype: A much larger clonotype is one base distant, so this may be a read error. The chain is built from TRBV7-7 and TRBJ2-1, with 7 bases identical to TRBD2. Germline CDR1 reads SSHAT; CDR2 reads FNYEAQ (reference sequence). This CDR3 contains 17 residues. The DNA for the CDR3 is TGTGCTAGCAGCTTAGAGCCGGGAGGAAGGTCCGCAAATGAGCAGTTCTTC. This sequence encodes CASSLEPGGRSANEQFF.

This clonotype was recorded at least ten times. The rearrangement uses TRBV25-1 and TRBJ2-7; 8 nucleotides align to TRBD1. This CDR3 region has 15 residues. The germline CDR1 and CDR2 sequences are MGHDK and SYGVNS. V trimming: 7 bases; J trimming: 2 bases; junction bases outside the gene matches: 10. CDR3: CASNPAGTGTYEQYF. The CDR3 nucleotides read TGTGCCAGCAACCCGGCCGGGACAGGTACCTACGAGCAGTACTTC.

This clonotype occurred many times. The chain carries TRBV30 and TRBJ2-7, with a weak D call TRBD2 (6 bases). CDR1 and CDR2 from the germline V gene are GTSNPN and SVGIG (reference sequence). The V end was cut by 3 bases, the J end by 4 bases, with 19 bases between. This CDR3 spans 15 amino acids. The chain's CDR3 is CAWRHPSEPVYEQYF. The CDR3, as DNA: TGTGCCTGGAGACACCCTAGCGAGCCCGTGTACGAGCAGTACTTC.

The CDR3 here is CASSPGQGVYTEAFF. CDR3 coding DNA: TGTGCCAGCAGCCCGGGACAGGGCGTTTACACTGAAGCTTTCTTT. The chain is built from TRBV2 and TRBJ1-1, with 9 bases fitting TRBD1. V shed 6 bases, J shed 3 bases, and the junction held 8 bases outside the gene matches. The CDR3 loop spans 15 amino acids. Germline-derived CDR1 and CDR2 are SNHLY and FYNNEI.

V is TRBV9 and J is TRBJ2-1; D possibly corresponds to TRBD2 (5 bases). This CDR3 has 15 amino acids. Trimming left V 4 bases short and J 7 bases short, with 18 bases between. Germline CDR1 SGDLS, CDR2 YYNGEE. The CDR3: CASSSRDLDTNEQFF. CDR3 nucleotide sequence: TGTGCCAGCAGCTCCCGGGATCTAGATACGAATGAGCAGTTCTTC.

Remarks on this clonotype: A much larger clone lies one base from this, so it may be a read error. This chain connects TRBV14 to TRBJ2-5, with a tentative D call TRBD2 (6 bases). The V gene's germline CDR1 is SGHDN and CDR2 FVKESK. This CDR3 comprises 15 residues. CDR3 sequence: CASSSLAWNQETRYF. CDR3 nucleotides: TGTGCCAGCAGCTCCCTAGCGTGGAACCAAGAGACCCGGTACTTC.

Comment on this clonotype: At one end the junction does not follow the germline gene, possibly because of a read error. This chain joins TRBV4-3 and TRBJ2-7; a weak D match, TRBD1 (6 bases). CDR3 length: 16 amino acids. From germline, CDR1 is LGHNA and CDR2 YSLEER. The CDR3 region has the DNA TGCCCCAGCAGCCAAGATATTACGGGACACACGTCCGAGCAGTACTTC. Translation gives CPSSQDITGHTSEQYF.

The chain joins TRBV27 to TRBJ2-7; possibly TRBD1 for D (5 bases). This CDR3 contains 12 residues. Germline V gene lookup returns CDR1 MNHEY and CDR2 SMNVEV (reference sequence). With 5 bases removed from V and 12 bases from J, the gap between germline ends came to 17 bases. Here the CDR3 DNA reads TGTGCCAGCAGTCCAGGGTCCCCCGCGCGGTACTTC. It encodes CASSPGSPARYF.

As regards this clonotype: Just one base apart from a much larger clone, this may be a read error. This sequence joins TRBV4-2 and TRBJ1-1; no clear D. The CDR3 length is 13 residues. CDR1 and CDR2 (germline): LGHNA, YNFKEQ. The CDR3 region has the DNA TGTGCCAGCGGCCAAGATCTCCGGACTGAAGCTTTCTTT. It translates to CASGQDLRTEAFF.

A word on this clonotype: With a much larger clone just one base away, this may be a read error. V is TRBV7-3 and J is TRBJ2-7, with TRBD1 as a possible D gene (5 bases). Germline V lookup: CDR1 SGHTA, CDR2 FQGTGA. V was shortened by 5 bases and J by 7 bases, with 21 bases between the two germline ends. The CDR3 is 15 residues long. CDR3 bases: TGTGCCAGCAGCCAAACCCCCAGGGCGGATGGGGAGCAGTACTTC. Translation: CASSQTPRADGEQYF.

A note on this clonotype: A much larger clone sits a single nucleotide away, making a read error possible. The chain carries TRBV29-1 and TRBJ2-1; 8 nucleotides align to TRBD1. Germline CDR1 is SQVTM and CDR2 is ANQGSEA. The CDR3 is 11 amino acids. The V and J ends lost 4 bases and 15 bases, in that order; junction bases with no gene match: 8. The CDR3 here is CSVVDRGPRFF. In DNA, the CDR3 is TGCAGCGTTGTCGACAGGGGCCCGCGGTTCTTC.

This clonotype occurred many times. This chain connects TRBV30 to TRBJ1-1; D is possibly TRBD1 (5 bases). In germline, CDR1 is GTSNPN, CDR2 SVGIG (reference sequence). The ends were cut back, 3 bases at V and 1 base at J, with 9 bases in the middle. This CDR3 region has 13 residues. CDR3 bases: TGTGCCTGGAGCACAACAGGGAACACTGAAGCTTTCTTT. Translated: CAWSTTGNTEAFF.

This clonotype showed up many times. The chain uses TRBV7-9 and TRBJ2-7; D possibly matches TRBD1 or TRBD2 (5 bases each). Trimming removed 5 bases at V and 2 bases at J, with 13 bases between. CDR3 length: 14 amino acids. Looked up from germline, CDR1 is SEHNR and CDR2 is FQNEAQ (reference sequence). Here the CDR3 DNA reads TGTGCCAGCAGCCACGGGGCCCGGCCCTACGAGCAGTACTTC. Protein: CASSHGARPYEQYF.

This clonotype showed up many times. V gene TRBV9 combines with J gene TRBJ2-3, with unresolved D. The CDR3 spans 14 residues. Trimming cost V 2 bases and J 2 bases, with 9 bases left between them. Looked up from germline, CDR1 is SGDLS and CDR2 is YYNGEE. In DNA, the CDR3 is TGTGCCAGCAGCGTGGACCAAATCACAGATACGCAGTATTTT. Protein: CASSVDQITDTQYF. Full variable domain (missing parts from reference TRBV9 and TRBJ2-3): DSGVTQTPKHLITATGQRVTLRCSPRSGDLSVYWYQQSLDQGLQFLIQYYNGEERAKGNILERFSAQQFPDLHSELNLSSLELGDSALYFCASSVDQITDTQYFGPGTRLTVL.

This clonotype occurred many times. The CDR3 DNA follows: TGTGCCAGCAGCTTAGTTTGGAGCGACACAGATACGCAGTATTTT. Translating gives CASSLVWSDTDTQYF. The chain has TRBV11-2 and TRBJ2-3; D remains unclear. The V gene's germline CDR1 is SGHAT and CDR2 FQNNGV. V lost 1 base, J lost 2 bases, and 10 bases lay in between. This CDR3 comprises 15 residues.

This clonotype was detected a few times. The chain links TRBV29-1 to TRBJ2-7, with 7 bases fitting TRBD1. The ends lost 6 bases at V and 2 bases at J; junction bases unmatched: 1. This CDR3 contains 11 residues. Germline lookup yields CDR1 SQVTM and CDR2 ANQGSEA. CDR3 protein: CSVGQAYEQYF. CDR3 bases: TGCAGCGTAGGACAGGCCTACGAGCAGTACTTC.

This clonotype was counted a few times. In DNA, the CDR3 is TGTGCCAGCAGCCTAGGACATGACACTGAAGCTTTCTTT. It is translated as CASSLGHDTEAFF. The rearrangement links TRBV3-1 to TRBJ1-1, with D perhaps matching TRBD1 (5 bases). V lost 4 bases to trimming and J lost 3 bases, with 9 bases between them. The germline V gene encodes CDR1 LGHDT and CDR2 YNNKEL (reference sequence). CDR3 length: 13 amino acids.

This clonotype was seen ten or more times. V and J are TRBV2 and TRBJ2-3, with TRBD2 matching over 8 bases. The CDR3 sequence is 14 residues long. V trimming: 5 bases; J trimming: 2 bases; junction bases outside the gene matches: 3. Germline V gives CDR1 SNHLY, CDR2 FYNNEI. As DNA, the CDR3 is TGTGCCAGCAGTTTAGCGGGGCACACAGATACGCAGTATTTT. This sequence encodes CASSLAGHTDTQYF.

There are many counts of this clonotype. The genes are TRBV7-9 and TRBJ2-1; 14 bases agree with TRBD2. After removal of 5 bases from V and 9 bases from J, the junction contained 12 bases not matched to a gene. Germline CDR1 reads SEHNR; CDR2 reads FQNEAQ (reference sequence). This CDR3 is built from 17 residues. The CDR3 bases are TGTGCCAGCAGCGAAAGGACTAGCGGGAGGCCAGTGTTTGAGCAGTTCTTC. Protein product: CASSERTSGRPVFEQFF.

This clonotype showed up many times. CDR3 in DNA: TGTGCCAGCAGTCCTGTAGTGTCAGATACGCAGTATTTT. Translating gives CASSPVVSDTQYF. The V and J genes are TRBV12-3 or TRBV12-4 and TRBJ2-3; D gene unclear. CDR3 length: 13 amino acids. Trimming took 5 bases from V and 4 from J, leaving 10 bases between them.

A single count supports this clonotype. A much larger clone differs by one base, so this may be a read error. V and J are TRBV7-6 and TRBJ1-5; D gene unclear. Germline-derived CDR1 and CDR2 are SGHVS and FNYEAQ. This CDR3 region has 16 residues. The CDR3 loop reads CTSSLGRPGSNQPQHF. The CDR3 nucleotides read TGTACCAGCAGCTTAGGGAGGCCCGGGAGCAATCAGCCCCAGCATTTT.

The table lists this clonotype with many counts. The chain uses TRBV6-1 and TRBJ2-1; D remains ambiguous. The germline V and J ends were trimmed by 8 bases and 2 bases, with 19 bases remaining between them. The CDR3 is 16 amino acids. Germline V gene data show CDR1 as MNHNS and CDR2 as SASEGT. CDR3 amino acids: CASGENVLGPYNEQFF. CDR3 DNA sequence: TGTGCCAGCGGCGAGAACGTCCTCGGACCCTACAATGAGCAGTTCTTC.

J is TRBJ2-3 and V is TRBV6-5; 9 nucleotides line up with TRBD2. The CDR3 has 17 residues. V lost 0 bases and J lost 2; bases outside the gene matches: 6. Germline CDR1 reads MNHEY; CDR2 reads SVGAGI. CDR3 protein: CASSYSPSGVITDTQYF. CDR3 in DNA: TGTGCCAGCAGTTACTCTCCTAGCGGGGTGATCACAGATACGCAGTATTTT.

The gene calls are TRBV11-2 and TRBJ2-7; TRBD1 is a possible D gene (6 bases). The ends were cut back, 5 bases at V and 2 bases at J, with 16 bases in the middle. This CDR3 region has 15 residues. CDR1 is SGHAT and CDR2 is FQNNGV in the germline V gene. CDR3 in DNA: TGTGCCAGCAGCGGACCGGACAGCCCAGCCTACGAGCAGTACTTC. This sequence encodes CASSGPDSPAYEQYF.

The chain is built from TRBV19 and TRBJ2-7; no firm D call. Germline V gene sequence: CDR1 LNHDA, CDR2 SQIVND (reference sequence). The CDR3 loop spans 11 amino acids. Trimming cost V 8 bases and J 4 bases, with 9 bases left between them. The CDR3, as DNA: TGTGCCAGTGGGTTGGTATACGAGCAGTACTTC. This gives the protein CASGLVYEQYF. Using reference TRBV19 and TRBJ2-7 for the parts outside the CDR3, the full variable domain is DGGITQSPKYLFRKEGQNVTLSCEQNLNHDAMYWYRQDPGQGLRLIYYSQIVNDFQKGDIAEGYSVSREKKESFPLTVTSAQKNPTAFYLCASGLVYEQYFGPGTRLTVT.

Ten or more counts support this clonotype. The V gene is TRBV28, the J gene TRBJ2-3; 9 bases map to TRBD1. V shed 3 bases and J 2 bases; nucleotides not matched to a gene: 3. This CDR3 comprises 15 residues. Germline lookup yields CDR1 MDHEN and CDR2 SYDVKM. The CDR3 DNA reads as TGTGCCAGCAGTTTTACAGGGGGCATCACAGATACGCAGTATTTT. Protein product: CASSFTGGITDTQYF.

Ten or more counts support this clonotype. The chain joins TRBV6-2 or TRBV6-3 to TRBJ2-6, with a possible D match to TRBD1 (6 bases). Germline CDR1 reads MNHEY; CDR2 reads SVGEGT. With 0 bases removed from V and 0 bases from J, the gap between germline ends came to 15 bases. The CDR3 loop spans 19 amino acids. The CDR3: CASSYSRSGHYSGANVLTF. The DNA for the CDR3 is TGTGCCAGCAGTTACTCGAGATCGGGACATTACTCTGGGGCCAACGTCCTGACTTTC.

This clonotype was seen repeatedly, ten times or more. This rearrangement joins TRBV6-5 to TRBJ1-4; the D is unclear. This CDR3 region has 16 residues. The germline V and J ends were trimmed by 6 bases and 0 bases, with 14 bases remaining between them. Per the germline V gene, CDR1 is MNHEY and CDR2 is SVGAGI. The CDR3 is CASRTFTGTTNEKLFF. Written as DNA, the CDR3 is TGTGCCAGCAGAACCTTCACCGGGACAACTAATGAAAAACTGTTTTTT.